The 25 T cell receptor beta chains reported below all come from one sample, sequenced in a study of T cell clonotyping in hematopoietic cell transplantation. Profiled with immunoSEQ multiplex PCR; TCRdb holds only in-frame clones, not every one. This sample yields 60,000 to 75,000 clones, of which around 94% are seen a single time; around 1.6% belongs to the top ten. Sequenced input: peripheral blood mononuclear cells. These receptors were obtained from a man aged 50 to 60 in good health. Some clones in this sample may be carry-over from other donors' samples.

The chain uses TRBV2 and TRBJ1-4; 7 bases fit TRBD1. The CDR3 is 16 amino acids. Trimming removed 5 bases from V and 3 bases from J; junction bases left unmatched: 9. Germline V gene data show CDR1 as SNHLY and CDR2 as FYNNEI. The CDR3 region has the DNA TGTGCCAGCAGTCGAGGACAGGACCCGTCTAATGAAAAACTGTTTTTT. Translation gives CASSRGQDPSNEKLFF.

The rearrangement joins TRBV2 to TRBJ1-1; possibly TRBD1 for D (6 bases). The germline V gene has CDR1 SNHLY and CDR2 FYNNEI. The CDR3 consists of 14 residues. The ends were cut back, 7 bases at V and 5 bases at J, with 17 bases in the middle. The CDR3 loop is CASTPQGSRTEAFF. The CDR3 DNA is TGTGCCAGCACCCCACAGGGATCGCGGACTGAAGCTTTCTTT.

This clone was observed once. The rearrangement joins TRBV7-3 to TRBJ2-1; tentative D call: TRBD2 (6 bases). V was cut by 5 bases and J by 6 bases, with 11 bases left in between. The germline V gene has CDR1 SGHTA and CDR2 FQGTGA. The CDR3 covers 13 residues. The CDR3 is CASSIGSRNEQFF. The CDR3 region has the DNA TGTGCCAGCAGCATCGGGAGCCGCAATGAGCAGTTCTTC. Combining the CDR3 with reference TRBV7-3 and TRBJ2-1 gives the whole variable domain GAGVSQTPSNKVTEKGKYVELRCDPISGHTALYWYRQSLGQGPEFLIYFQGTGAADDSGLPNDRFFAVRPEGSVSTLKIQRTERGDSAVYLCASSIGSRNEQFFGPGTRLTVL.

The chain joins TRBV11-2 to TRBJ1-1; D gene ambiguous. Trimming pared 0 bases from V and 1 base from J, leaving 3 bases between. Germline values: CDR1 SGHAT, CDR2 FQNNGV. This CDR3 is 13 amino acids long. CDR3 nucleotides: TGTGCCAGCAGCTTAGATAGGAACACTGAAGCTTTCTTT. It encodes CASSLDRNTEAFF. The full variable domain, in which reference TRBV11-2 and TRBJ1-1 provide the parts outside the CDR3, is EAGVAQSPRYKIIEKRQSVAFWCNPISGHATLYWYQQILGQGPKLLIQFQNNGVVDDSQLPKDRFSAERLKGVDSTLKIQPAKLEDSAVYLCASSLDRNTEAFFGQGTRLTVV.

The CDR3 spells CASSPEPGRRRTLHF. CDR3 coding DNA: TGCGCCAGCAGCCCAGAACCGGGACGAAGACGCACCCTCCACTTT. The gene calls are TRBV5-1 and TRBJ1-6; a possible D gene is TRBD1 (5 bases). CDR3 length: 15 residues. V lost 4 bases and J lost 14, with 22 bases in between. CDR1 is SGHRS, CDR2 YFSETQ, per germline.

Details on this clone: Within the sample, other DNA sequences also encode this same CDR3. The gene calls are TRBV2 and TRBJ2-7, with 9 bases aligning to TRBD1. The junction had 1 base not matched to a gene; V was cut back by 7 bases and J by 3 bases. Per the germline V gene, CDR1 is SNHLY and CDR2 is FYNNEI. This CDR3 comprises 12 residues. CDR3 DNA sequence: TGTGCCAGCAAGGGACAGGGCTACGAGCAGTACTTC. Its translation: CASKGQGYEQYF.

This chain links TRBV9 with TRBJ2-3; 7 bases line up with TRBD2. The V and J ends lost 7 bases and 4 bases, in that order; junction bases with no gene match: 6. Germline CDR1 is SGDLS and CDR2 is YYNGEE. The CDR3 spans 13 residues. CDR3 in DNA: TGTGCCAGCCTCAGCGCGGGAGCAGATACGCAGTATTTT. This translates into CASLSAGADTQYF.

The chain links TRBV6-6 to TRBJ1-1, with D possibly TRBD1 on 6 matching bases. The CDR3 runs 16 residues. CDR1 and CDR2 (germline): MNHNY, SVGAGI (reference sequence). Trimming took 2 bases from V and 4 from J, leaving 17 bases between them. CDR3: CASSYGGGRAATEAFF. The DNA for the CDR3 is TGTGCCAGCAGTTACGGGGGCGGTAGGGCGGCCACTGAAGCTTTCTTT.

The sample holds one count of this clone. The CDR3 DNA follows: TGTGCCAGCAGTGACTCTAGCGGGGGGGCCACAGATACGCAGTATTTT. Translated: CASSDSSGGATDTQYF. The chain carries TRBV6-4 and TRBJ2-3; 11 positions match TRBD2. Germline CDR1 and CDR2: MRHNA and SNTAGT. The CDR3 runs 16 residues. Trimming at V came to 0 bases and at J to 2 bases, leaving 1 base not matched to a gene.

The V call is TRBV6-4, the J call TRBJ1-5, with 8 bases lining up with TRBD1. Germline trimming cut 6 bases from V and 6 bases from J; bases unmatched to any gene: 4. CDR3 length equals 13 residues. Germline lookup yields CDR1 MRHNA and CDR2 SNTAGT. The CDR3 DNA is TGTGCCAGCAGCGCAGACAGGGGTCAGCCCCAGCATTTT. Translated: CASSADRGQPQHF.

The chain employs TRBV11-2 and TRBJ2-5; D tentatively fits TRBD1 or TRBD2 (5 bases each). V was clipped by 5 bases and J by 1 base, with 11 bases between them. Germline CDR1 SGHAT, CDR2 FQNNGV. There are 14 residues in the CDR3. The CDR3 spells CASSRDRRQETQYF. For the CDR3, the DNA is TGTGCCAGCAGCAGGGACCGACGCCAAGAGACCCAGTACTTC.

CDR3 coding DNA: TGTGCCAGCAAAGGCGATGGCTACGAGCAGTACTTC. This translates into CASKGDGYEQYF. The genes are TRBV2 and TRBJ2-7; no firm D call. With 7 bases removed from V and 3 bases from J, the gap between germline ends came to 10 bases. The V gene's germline CDR1 is SNHLY and CDR2 FYNNEI. The CDR3 covers 12 residues.

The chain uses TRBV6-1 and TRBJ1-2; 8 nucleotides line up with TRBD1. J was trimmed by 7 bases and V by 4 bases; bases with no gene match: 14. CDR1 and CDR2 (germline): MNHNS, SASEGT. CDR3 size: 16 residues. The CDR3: CASSGGVGQGVRGYTF. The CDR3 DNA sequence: TGTGCCAGCAGTGGAGGGGTAGGACAGGGAGTTCGTGGCTACACCTTC.

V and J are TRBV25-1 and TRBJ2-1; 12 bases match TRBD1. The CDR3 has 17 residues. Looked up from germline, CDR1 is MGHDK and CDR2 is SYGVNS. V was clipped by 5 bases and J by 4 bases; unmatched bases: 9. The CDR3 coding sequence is TGTGCCAGCAGTCCAACGCCGGGACAGGGGGCGTACAATGAGCAGTTCTTC. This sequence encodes CASSPTPGQGAYNEQFF.

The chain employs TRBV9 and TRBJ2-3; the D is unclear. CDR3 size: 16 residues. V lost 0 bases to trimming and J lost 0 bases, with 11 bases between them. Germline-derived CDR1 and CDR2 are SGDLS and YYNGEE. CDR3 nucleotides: TGTGCCAGCAGCGTAGAAGGTGTCCAGAGCACAGATACGCAGTATTTT. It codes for CASSVEGVQSTDTQYF.

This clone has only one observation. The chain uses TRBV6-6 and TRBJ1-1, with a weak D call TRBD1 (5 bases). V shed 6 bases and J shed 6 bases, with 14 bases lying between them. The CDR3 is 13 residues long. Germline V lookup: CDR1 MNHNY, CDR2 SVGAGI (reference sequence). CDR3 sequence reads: CASSRSRDSEAFF. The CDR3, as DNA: TGTGCCAGCAGCAGAAGCCGGGACTCTGAAGCTTTCTTT.

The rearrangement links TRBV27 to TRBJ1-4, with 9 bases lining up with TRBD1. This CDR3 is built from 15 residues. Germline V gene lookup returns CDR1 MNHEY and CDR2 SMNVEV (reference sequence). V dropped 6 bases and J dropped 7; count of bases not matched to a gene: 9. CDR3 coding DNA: TGTGCCAGCAGGCCGGGGGACAGGGTCCTTGAAAAACTGTTTTTT. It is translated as CASRPGDRVLEKLFF.

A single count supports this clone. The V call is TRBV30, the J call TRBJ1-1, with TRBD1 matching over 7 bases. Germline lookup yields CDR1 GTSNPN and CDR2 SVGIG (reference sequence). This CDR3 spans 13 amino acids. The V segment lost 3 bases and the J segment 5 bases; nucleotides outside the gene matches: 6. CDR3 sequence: CAWSLNRGTEAFF. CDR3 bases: TGTGCCTGGAGCCTAAACAGGGGAACTGAAGCTTTCTTT.

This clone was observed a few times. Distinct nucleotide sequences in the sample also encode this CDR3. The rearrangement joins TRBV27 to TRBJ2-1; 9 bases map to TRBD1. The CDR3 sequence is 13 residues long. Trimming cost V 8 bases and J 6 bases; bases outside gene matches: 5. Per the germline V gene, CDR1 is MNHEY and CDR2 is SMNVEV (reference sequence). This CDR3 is CASRTGAVNEQFF. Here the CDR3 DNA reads TGTGCCAGCCGGACAGGGGCCGTCAATGAGCAGTTCTTC.

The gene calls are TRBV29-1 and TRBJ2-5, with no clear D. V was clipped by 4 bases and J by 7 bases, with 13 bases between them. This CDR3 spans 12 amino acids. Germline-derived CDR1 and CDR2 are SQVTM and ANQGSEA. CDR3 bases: TGCAGCGTTGGATTGGAGCGTGCGACCCAGTACTTC. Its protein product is CSVGLERATQYF.

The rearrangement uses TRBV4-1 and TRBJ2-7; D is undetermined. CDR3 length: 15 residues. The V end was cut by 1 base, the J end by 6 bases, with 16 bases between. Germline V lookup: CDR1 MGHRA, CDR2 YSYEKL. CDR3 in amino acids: CASSQVLARLAEQYF. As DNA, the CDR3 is TGCGCCAGCAGCCAAGTTCTTGCTCGCCTCGCCGAGCAGTACTTC.

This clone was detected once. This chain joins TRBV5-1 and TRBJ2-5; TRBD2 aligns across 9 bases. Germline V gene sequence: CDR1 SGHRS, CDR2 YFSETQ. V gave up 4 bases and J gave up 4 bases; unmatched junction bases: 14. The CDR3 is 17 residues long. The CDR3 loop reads CASSPRGGGGATETQYF. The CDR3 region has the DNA TGCGCCAGCAGCCCCAGGGGTGGCGGGGGGGCCACAGAGACCCAGTACTTC.

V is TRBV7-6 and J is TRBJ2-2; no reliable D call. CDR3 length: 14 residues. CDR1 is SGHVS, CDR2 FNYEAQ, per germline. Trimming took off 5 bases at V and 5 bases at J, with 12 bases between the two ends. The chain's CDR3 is CASSDGRHTGELFF. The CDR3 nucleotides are TGTGCCAGCAGCGACGGACGCCATACCGGGGAGCTGTTTTTT.

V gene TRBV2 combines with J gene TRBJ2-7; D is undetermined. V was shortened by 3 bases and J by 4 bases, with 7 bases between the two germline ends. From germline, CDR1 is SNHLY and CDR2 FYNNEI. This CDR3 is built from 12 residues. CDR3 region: CASSEAFYEQYF. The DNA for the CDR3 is TGTGCCAGCAGTGAGGCCTTTTACGAGCAGTACTTC. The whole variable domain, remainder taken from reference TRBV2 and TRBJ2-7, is EPEVTQTPSHQVTQMGQEVILRCVPISNHLYFYWYRQILGQKVEFLVSFYNNEISEKSEIFDDQFSVERPDGSNFTLKIRSTKLEDSAMYFCASSEAFYEQYFGPGTRLTVT.

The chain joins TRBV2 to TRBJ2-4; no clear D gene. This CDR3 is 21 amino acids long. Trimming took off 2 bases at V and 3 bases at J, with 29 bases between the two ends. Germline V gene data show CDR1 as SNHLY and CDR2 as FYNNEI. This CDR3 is CASSELSFSSRPGVDKNIQYF. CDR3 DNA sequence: TGTGCCAGCAGTGAATTGTCCTTTTCCTCCCGGCCTGGTGTTGACAAAAACATTCAGTACTTC.